This entry concerns a single TCR beta chain. This CDR3 has 15 amino acids. Germline V gene data show CDR1 as KGHSH and CDR2 as LQKENI. V gave up 2 bases and J gave up 5 bases, with 15 bases separating them. The data were taken from a study of cytomegalovirus exposure and HLA in healthy donors. Primers included in the PCR were 60 Vbeta and 13 Jbeta primers. TCRdb keeps only in-frame clones here, not all; method: immunoSEQ multiplex PCR. The repertoire includes 100,000 to 150,000 clones, 75% to 80% of them detected once, and over 5.5% sits in the top ten. Sequenced: PBMCs. The receptor's source is a woman aged 40 to 50 in good health and CMV-seronegative. The gene calls are TRBV18 and TRBJ1-2, with D unresolved. CDR3 amino acids: CASSPSEGFGYGYTF. CDR3 bases: TGTGCCAGCTCACCAAGCGAAGGTTTTGGATATGGCTACACCTTC.